These 27 T cell receptor beta chains originate from one sample sequenced in a study of tissue T cells after allogeneic stem cell transplantation. TCRdb keeps only in-frame clones here, not all; method: immunoSEQ multiplex PCR. Of a few thousand clones in the sample, less than 80% are singletons; the top ten hold over 20%. Steroid-refractory graft-versus-host disease after allogeneic hematopoietic cell transplant qualified adults for prospective research-autopsy enrollment. The starting material was duodenal tissue, obtained at autopsy. The receptor source for this set is a male patient at least 60 years old with steroid-refractory graft-versus-host disease after an allogeneic stem cell transplant. Some T cells may be the graft donor's.

This clone is large (0.1 to 1%) within its sample. V is TRBV3-1 (or the pseudogene TRBV3-2) and J is TRBJ1-2; D is uncertain. CDR3 length: 13 amino acids. The V end lost 0 bases, the J end lost 8 bases, and 10 bases lay between the germline ends. Per germline, CDR1 LGHDT and CDR2 YNNKEL (reference sequence). The CDR3 loop is CASSQDYGSGYTF. The CDR3 DNA reads TGTGCCAGCAGCCAAGATTATGGGAGCGGCTACACCTTC.

The chain joins TRBV9 to TRBJ1-1, with D perhaps matching TRBD1 (5 bases). V was trimmed by 7 bases and J by 1 base, leaving 17 bases between them. The CDR3 runs to 15 residues. From germline, CDR1 is SGDLS and CDR2 YYNGEE. The chain's CDR3 is CASAQRGNRNTEAFF. The CDR3 DNA is TGTGCCAGCGCACAAAGGGGAAATAGGAACACTGAAGCTTTCTTT.

This clone has more than one count but fewer than ten. This chain joins TRBV5-1 and TRBJ1-5, with D unclear. Trimming removed 0 bases at V and 2 bases at J, with 9 bases between. The CDR3 is 15 amino acids. Germline CDR1 reads SGHRS; CDR2 reads YFSETQ. The chain's CDR3 is CASSLGLGGNQPQHF. Written as DNA, the CDR3 is TGCGCCAGCAGCTTGGGTTTGGGTGGCAATCAGCCCCAGCATTTT.

V usage is TRBV2 and J usage is TRBJ1-1; D not certain. V was clipped by 2 bases and J by 4 bases, with 11 bases between them. The CDR3 spans 14 residues. In germline, CDR1 is SNHLY, CDR2 FYNNEI. DNA for the CDR3: TGTGCCAGCAGTGAACGACGGACGGGCACTGAAGCTTTCTTT. Amino acids: CASSERRTGTEAFF.

The chain employs TRBV7-9 and TRBJ2-5; D call uncertain. This CDR3 has 14 amino acids. From germline, CDR1 is SEHNR and CDR2 FQNEAQ (reference sequence). V shed 1 base and J shed 5 bases, with 11 bases lying between them. The CDR3 DNA follows: TGTGCCAGCAGCTTAGGAGGAAACTGGGAGACCCAGTACTTC. Translated: CASSLGGNWETQYF.

The chain's CDR3 is CASSQEQDYGYTF. The DNA for the CDR3 is TGCGCCAGCAGCCAAGAACAGGACTATGGCTACACCTTC. The V call is TRBV4-1, the J call TRBJ1-2; D may be TRBD1 (5 bases). Trimming took off 0 bases at V and 3 bases at J, with 5 bases between the two ends. The length of the CDR3 is 13 residues. Germline CDR1 and CDR2: MGHRA and YSYEKL.

This clone was counted a few times. This chain joins TRBV5-1 and TRBJ2-1, with TRBD1 matching 9 bases. Germline CDR1 is SGHRS and CDR2 is YFSETQ. CDR3 length: 17 residues. The V gene end was trimmed by 5 bases and the J gene end by 7 bases; junction bases not matched to a gene: 16. The CDR3 nucleotides are TGCGCCAGCAGTTCAACTGTCCCGGGACAGGGAGGTAATGAGCAGTTCTTC. It specifies CASSSTVPGQGGNEQFF. The entire variable domain, with the rest obtained from reference TRBV5-1 and TRBJ2-1, is as follows: KAGVTQTPRYLIKTRGQQVTLSCSPISGHRSVSWYQQTPGQGLQFLFEYFSETQRNKGNFPGRFSGRQFSNSRSEMNVSTLELGDSALYLCASSSTVPGQGGNEQFFGPGTRLTVL.

This rearrangement joins TRBV28 to TRBJ1-5; no definite D call. Germline loops: CDR1 MDHEN, CDR2 SYDVKM. Trimming left V 3 bases short and J 9 bases short, with 12 bases between. CDR3 size: 13 residues. CDR3 nucleotide sequence: TGTGCCAGCAGTTTTGTGGTCTGGGGGCCCCAGCATTTT. Amino acids: CASSFVVWGPQHF.

This clone has just a few counts. The chain combines TRBV4-2 with TRBJ2-1, with 11 bases matching TRBD1. Germline V gene sequence: CDR1 LGHNA, CDR2 YNFKEQ. The junction had 5 bases not matched to a gene; V was cut back by 1 base and J by 6 bases. This CDR3 region has 16 residues. The CDR3 spells CASSQVGGTGGNEQFF. In DNA, the CDR3 is TGTGCCAGCAGCCAAGTGGGCGGGACAGGGGGCAATGAGCAGTTCTTC.

This chain connects TRBV5-5 to TRBJ1-4; D remains ambiguous. The CDR3 runs to 12 residues. V lost 4 bases and J lost 3, with 4 bases in between. Per the germline V gene, CDR1 is SGHKS and CDR2 is YYEKEE (reference sequence). The CDR3 sequence: CASSQANEKLFF. The CDR3 nucleotides read TGTGCCAGCAGCCAAGCTAATGAAAAACTGTTTTTT.

The chain carries TRBV5-4 and TRBJ1-2; TRBD1 matches 7 bases. Per the germline V gene, CDR1 is SGHNT and CDR2 is YYREEE (reference sequence). With V trimmed by 2 bases and J by 8 bases, 12 bases remained unmatched. The CDR3 totals 15 residues. CDR3 DNA: TGTGCCAGCAGCTTCCTCGACAGGGCGGTAAGGGGCTACACCTTC. Translation: CASSFLDRAVRGYTF.

This rearrangement joins TRBV5-4 to TRBJ1-6; the D gene is possibly TRBD1 (5 bases). The length of the CDR3 is 16 residues. Germline V lookup: CDR1 SGHNT, CDR2 YYREEE (reference sequence). Trimming took 0 bases from V and 6 from J, leaving 13 bases between them. This CDR3 is CASSLGPGGVNSPLHF. In nucleotides, the CDR3 is TGTGCCAGCAGCTTGGGACCCGGAGGGGTTAATTCACCCCTCCACTTT.

A single count supports this clone. V gene TRBV5-1 combines with J gene TRBJ2-1; 9 bases are a match to TRBD1. With 3 bases clipped from V and 7 bases from J, the junction kept 8 bases outside the gene matches. This CDR3 region has 15 residues. CDR1 is SGHRS, CDR2 YFSETQ, per germline. The DNA of the CDR3 is TGCGCCAGCAGCTATCGACAGGGGGTAAAGAATGAGCAGTTCTTC. Its translation: CASSYRQGVKNEQFF.

This clone was detected only once. The chain employs TRBV5-8 and TRBJ2-1, with D perhaps TRBD2 (6 bases). CDR3 length: 16 amino acids. The V and J ends lost 1 base and 5 bases respectively, with 16 bases between them. The germline V gene encodes CDR1 SGHTS and CDR2 YDEGEE. CDR3: CASSLRRGTRHNEQFF. The CDR3 bases are TGTGCCAGCAGCTTGCGGCGGGGAACTCGCCACAATGAGCAGTTCTTC.

The chain is built from TRBV7-2 and TRBJ1-6, with D unresolved. CDR1 and CDR2 (germline): SGHTA, FQGNSA. CDR3 size: 12 residues. Trimming removed 4 bases from V and 9 bases from J, with 7 bases in between. The CDR3 is CASSSYRSPLHF. The CDR3 nucleotides read TGTGCCAGCAGCTCATATCGTTCACCCCTCCACTTT.

The chain combines TRBV5-5 with TRBJ2-7, with 9 bases identical to TRBD2. This CDR3 is built from 17 residues. With 2 bases clipped from V and 2 bases from J, the junction kept 11 bases outside the gene matches. From germline, CDR1 is SGHKS and CDR2 YYEKEE (reference sequence). The DNA for the CDR3 is TGTGCCAGCAGCTTACAACTTAGCGGGGGCCTCACCTACGAGCAGTACTTC. Its protein is CASSLQLSGGLTYEQYF.

V gene TRBV7-9 combines with J gene TRBJ1-1; TRBD1 matches at 9 bases. Trimming cost V 4 bases and J 7 bases; bases outside gene matches: 10. The CDR3 length is 15 residues. The germline V gene encodes CDR1 SEHNR and CDR2 FQNEAQ (reference sequence). The CDR3 here is CASSSSGTGLVEAFF. CDR3 coding DNA: TGTGCCAGCAGCTCCTCCGGGACAGGGCTGGTTGAAGCTTTCTTT.

The J gene is TRBJ1-1, the V gene TRBV6-5; 7 nucleotides align to TRBD1. Germline V lookup: CDR1 MNHEY, CDR2 SVGAGI. V shed 7 bases, J shed 1 base, and the junction held 9 bases outside the gene matches. The CDR3 covers 15 residues. The CDR3 nucleotides are TGTGCCAGCAAACAGGGGAGGGAGGGGAACACTGAAGCTTTCTTT. Translated: CASKQGREGNTEAFF.

The rearrangement joins TRBV4-2 to TRBJ2-3; D is undetermined. V shed 4 bases and J shed 3 bases, with 17 bases lying between them. Germline V gene lookup returns CDR1 LGHNA and CDR2 YNFKEQ. The CDR3 sequence is 16 residues long. This CDR3 is CASSRKGAPGTDTQYF. CDR3 DNA sequence: TGTGCCAGCAGCCGGAAAGGTGCCCCCGGGACAGATACGCAGTATTTT.

The chain joins TRBV2 to TRBJ1-3; perhaps TRBD1 as D (5 bases). This CDR3 spans 13 amino acids. The germline V gene has CDR1 SNHLY and CDR2 FYNNEI. Trimming cost V 5 bases and J 2 bases, with 7 bases left between them. The CDR3 nucleotides read TGTGCCAGCAGTCGGACACCTGGAAACACCATATATTTT. As protein: CASSRTPGNTIYF.

The genes are TRBV4-3 and TRBJ1-5; D not certain. This CDR3 is built from 13 residues. Germline CDR1 is LGHNA and CDR2 is YSLEER. V gave up 0 bases and J gave up 7 bases, with 7 bases separating them. This CDR3 is CASSQDLGQPQHF. The DNA of the CDR3 is TGCGCCAGCAGCCAAGATTTAGGGCAGCCCCAGCATTTT.

This chain joins TRBV7-2 and TRBJ2-3, with D uncertain. Germline V gives CDR1 SGHTA, CDR2 FQGNSA. Trimming pared 2 bases from V and 6 bases from J, leaving 24 bases between. CDR3 length: 18 amino acids. This chain's CDR3 is CASSLIRSTTTPQDTQYF. The CDR3 coding sequence is TGTGCCAGCAGCTTAATAAGATCTACTACCACCCCTCAGGATACGCAGTATTTT.

The chain recombines TRBV7-2 with TRBJ2-5; possibly TRBD1 for D (7 bases). CDR1 is SGHTA and CDR2 is FQGNSA in the germline V gene. Trimming left V 5 bases short and J 3 bases short, with 13 bases between. The CDR3 covers 14 residues. CDR3 residues: CASSRGGGKETQYF. Here the CDR3 DNA reads TGTGCCAGCAGCAGAGGAGGGGGCAAAGAGACCCAGTACTTC.

The V and J genes are TRBV2 and TRBJ2-3; tentatively, D is TRBD1 (5 bases). Per the germline V gene, CDR1 is SNHLY and CDR2 is FYNNEI. The V end was cut by 1 base, the J end by 6 bases, with 8 bases between. The CDR3 spans 13 residues. The DNA for the CDR3 is TGTGCCAGCAGTGAAGAGACAGCGGATACGCAGTATTTT. Translated, it gives CASSEETADTQYF.

Only one count was recorded for this clone. The chain carries TRBV19 and TRBJ2-7; TRBD2 is a possible D gene (6 bases). With 1 base removed from V and 7 bases from J, the gap between germline ends came to 14 bases. CDR3 length: 14 residues. Germline assignment: CDR1 LNHDA and CDR2 SQIVND (reference sequence). Here the CDR3 reads CASSIAEGMGEQYF. CDR3 nucleotides: TGTGCCAGTAGTATAGCGGAGGGGATGGGAGAGCAGTACTTC.

This clone has only a few counts. The chain is built from TRBV10-3 and TRBJ1-2, with TRBD1 identical over 10 bases. CDR1 and CDR2 from the germline V gene are ENHRY and SYGVKD. The CDR3 loop spans 15 amino acids. The V segment lost 4 bases and the J segment 3 bases; nucleotides outside the gene matches: 5. The CDR3 loop is CAISGGQGYDYGYTF. CDR3 coding DNA: TGTGCCATCAGTGGGGGACAGGGGTACGACTATGGCTACACCTTC.

This clone was picked up a small number of times. This sequence joins TRBV7-8 and TRBJ1-6; 8 nucleotides match TRBD1. The germline V gene has CDR1 SGHVS and CDR2 FQNEAQ. CDR3 size: 13 residues. Trimming cost V 10 bases and J 12 bases; bases outside gene matches: 11. CDR3 residues: CATRETGDGPLHF. The CDR3 DNA sequence: TGTGCCACTCGGGAGACAGGGGATGGACCCCTCCACTTT.